The 19 T cell receptor beta chains below come from one sample, sequenced in a study of blood T cell repertoires in COVID-19. Produced via immunoSEQ multiplex PCR; TCRdb's table is partial and in-frame only. The sample shows about 180,000 clones, about 83% of them seen only once. Material: peripheral blood. These receptors all come from a person aged 70 to 85 with COVID-19, enrolled during active disease.

The V gene is TRBV4-2, the J gene TRBJ2-1, with 8 positions matching TRBD2. The ends lost 0 bases at V and 6 bases at J; junction bases unmatched: 10. This CDR3 is built from 17 residues. Germline assignment: CDR1 LGHNA and CDR2 YNFKEQ. The CDR3 loop reads CASSQDPGTRAFNEQFF. The DNA of the CDR3 is TGTGCCAGCAGCCAAGACCCTGGGACTAGGGCGTTCAATGAGCAGTTCTTC.

The chain is built from TRBV28 and TRBJ1-5; D gene uncertain. This CDR3 has 13 amino acids. Germline V gene lookup returns CDR1 MDHEN and CDR2 SYDVKM. Deletions cut 6 bases from V and 7 bases from J, with 13 bases between. The CDR3 sequence is CASSLKVGQPQHF. Written as DNA, the CDR3 is TGTGCCAGCAGCCTCAAGGTGGGCCAGCCCCAGCATTTT.

V and J are TRBV5-4 and TRBJ2-7; 10 positions match TRBD1. CDR3 size: 16 residues. CDR1 SGHNT and CDR2 YYREEE come from the germline V gene (reference sequence). V shed 3 bases, J shed 4 bases, and the junction held 10 bases outside the gene matches. The CDR3 DNA reads TGTGCCAGCAGCTCTGGCGGGACAGGGGTTTTTTACGAGCAGTACTTC. The encoded protein is CASSSGGTGVFYEQYF.

The V gene is TRBV19, the J gene TRBJ1-4; 9 bases are a match to TRBD1. Unmatched junction bases numbered 9, after V lost 5 bases and J lost 5 bases. Germline-derived CDR1 and CDR2 are LNHDA and SQIVND (reference sequence). The CDR3 runs to 16 residues. Written as DNA, the CDR3 is TGTGCCAGTAGTCCCCATCGGGGACAGGGAAATGAAAAACTGTTTTTT. This translates into CASSPHRGQGNEKLFF.

The V call is TRBV11-3, the J call TRBJ2-1; D is perhaps TRBD1 (5 bases). The CDR3 contains 16 residues. Germline V gives CDR1 SGHNT, CDR2 YENEEA. The V gene lost 3 bases and the J gene lost 6 bases, with 18 bases spanning the gap. The CDR3: CASSLGPLRGANEQFF. The CDR3 DNA follows: TGTGCCAGCAGCTTGGGCCCCTTAAGGGGTGCCAATGAGCAGTTCTTC.

The chain couples TRBV5-1 to TRBJ2-5; TRBD1 aligns across 10 bases. V lost 4 bases, J lost 4 bases, and 7 bases stayed unmatched. The germline CDR1 and CDR2 sequences are SGHRS and YFSETQ. The CDR3 runs to 15 residues. CDR3 protein: CASSPGQGLGETQYF. The CDR3 nucleotides read TGCGCCAGCAGCCCGGGACAGGGGTTAGGAGAGACCCAGTACTTC.

CDR3 nucleotides: TGCGCCAGCAGCTTGGATTTGGGGCACAATGAGCAGTTCTTC. Translation gives CASSLDLGHNEQFF. V is TRBV5-1 and J is TRBJ2-1, with a possible D match to TRBD1 (5 bases). V lost 0 bases and J 5 bases, leaving 9 bases between the germline ends. CDR3 size: 14 residues. Per germline, CDR1 SGHRS and CDR2 YFSETQ.

V usage is TRBV6-5 and J usage is TRBJ1-3; D remains ambiguous. V dropped 2 bases and J dropped 1 base, with 9 bases sitting between them. CDR1 is MNHEY and CDR2 is SVGAGI in the germline V gene. This CDR3 spans 15 amino acids. CDR3 amino acids: CASSYNGASGNTIYF. In DNA, the CDR3 is TGTGCCAGCAGTTACAATGGAGCGTCTGGAAACACCATATATTTT.

The table lists this clone with a count of one. The V gene is TRBV6-5, the J gene TRBJ1-2; perhaps TRBD1 as D (6 bases). CDR1 is MNHEY, CDR2 SVGAGI, per germline. V dropped 4 bases and J dropped 5 bases, with 11 bases sitting between them. CDR3 length: 13 amino acids. In DNA form, the CDR3 reads TGTGCCAGCAGTTTCACAGGGAAATATGGCTACACCTTC. Translating gives CASSFTGKYGYTF.

The gene calls are TRBV5-6 and TRBJ1-2, with D uncertain. V was shortened by 2 bases and J by 8 bases, with 10 bases between the two germline ends. The CDR3 runs 12 residues. Germline values: CDR1 SGHDT, CDR2 YYEEEE. The CDR3, as DNA: TGTGCCAGCAGCTTCACCGGAGGGGGCTACACCTTC. Its protein is CASSFTGGGYTF.

CDR3 residues: CATGGGSATGELFF. The CDR3 DNA is TGTGCCACGGGCGGGGGATCTGCCACCGGGGAGCTGTTTTTT. This rearrangement joins TRBV24-1 to TRBJ2-2, with 7 bases fitting TRBD2. CDR1 KGHDR and CDR2 SFDVKD come from the germline V gene. This CDR3 region has 14 residues. With V trimmed by 10 bases and J by 4 bases, 8 bases remained unmatched.

This clone was recorded once. The chain uses TRBV6-1 and TRBJ2-1; D not certain. Germline CDR1 MNHNS, CDR2 SASEGT. Deletions cut 0 bases from V and 15 bases from J, with 12 bases between. CDR3 size: 12 residues. CDR3: CASSEATPIPFF. CDR3 sequence (DNA): TGTGCCAGCAGTGAAGCAACACCGATACCGTTCTTC.

The V gene is TRBV4-2, the J gene TRBJ2-1; 11 bases fit TRBD2. V lost 1 base to trimming and J lost 9 bases; unmatched junction nucleotides: 8. This CDR3 contains 16 residues. Germline-derived CDR1 and CDR2 are LGHNA and YNFKEQ. CDR3 DNA: TGTGCCAGCAGCCAAGGGGTAGGACTAGCGGGTACTGAGCAGTTCTTC. Its translation: CASSQGVGLAGTEQFF.

Notes on this clone: The junction departs from germline at one end; a sequencing error may be responsible. This chain links TRBV13 with TRBJ1-1, with no clear D. The CDR3 runs 15 residues. Germline V gene sequence: CDR1 PRHDT, CDR2 FYEKMQ (reference sequence). CDR3 loop: CASSLGRTWNTEAFF. The CDR3 DNA reads TGTGCCAGCAGCCTAGGCCGTACATGGAACACTGAAGCTTTCTTT.

The chain couples TRBV7-2 to TRBJ2-3, with 12 bases matching TRBD2. The V gene end was trimmed by 5 bases and the J gene end by 7 bases; junction bases not matched to a gene: 7. This CDR3 has 15 amino acids. Looked up from germline, CDR1 is SGHTA and CDR2 is FQGNSA. CDR3 sequence: CASSQTSGGRNTQYF. DNA for the CDR3: TGTGCCAGCAGCCAAACTAGCGGGGGGCGTAATACGCAGTATTTT.

V and J are TRBV9 and TRBJ1-2, with unresolved D. Germline V gives CDR1 SGDLS, CDR2 YYNGEE. The CDR3 consists of 16 residues. V was shortened by 4 bases and J by 2 bases, with 18 bases between the two germline ends. CDR3 amino acids: CASSSSGGLQNYGYTF. For the CDR3, the DNA is TGTGCCAGCAGCTCCAGCGGAGGACTACAGAACTATGGCTACACCTTC.

This chain joins TRBV30 and TRBJ1-4; D is uncertain. V was pared by 0 bases and J by 16 bases, with 12 bases between. In germline, CDR1 is GTSNPN, CDR2 SVGIG (reference sequence). The CDR3 runs 11 residues. CDR3 sequence reads: CAWSVLGSQFF. As DNA, the CDR3 is TGTGCCTGGAGTGTATTGGGCAGTCAGTTTTTT.

This clone is labeled as large (0.1 to 1%). The chain links TRBV7-3 to TRBJ2-3; D is possibly TRBD2 (6 bases). Germline-derived CDR1 and CDR2 are SGHTA and FQGTGA. The CDR3 sequence is 12 residues long. The V and J ends lost 5 bases and 8 bases respectively, with 11 bases between them. The CDR3 is CASSGGIGTQYF. The CDR3 DNA is TGTGCCAGCAGCGGGGGGATTGGTACGCAGTATTTT.

V usage is TRBV9 and J usage is TRBJ1-1; TRBD1 might be the D (5 bases). Germline V CDR1 and CDR2: SGDLS, YYNGEE. The CDR3 has 13 amino acids. V was clipped by 3 bases and J by 0 bases, with 6 bases between them. CDR3 sequence reads: CASSGQMNTEAFF. The CDR3 coding sequence is TGTGCCAGCAGCGGACAGATGAACACTGAAGCTTTCTTT.